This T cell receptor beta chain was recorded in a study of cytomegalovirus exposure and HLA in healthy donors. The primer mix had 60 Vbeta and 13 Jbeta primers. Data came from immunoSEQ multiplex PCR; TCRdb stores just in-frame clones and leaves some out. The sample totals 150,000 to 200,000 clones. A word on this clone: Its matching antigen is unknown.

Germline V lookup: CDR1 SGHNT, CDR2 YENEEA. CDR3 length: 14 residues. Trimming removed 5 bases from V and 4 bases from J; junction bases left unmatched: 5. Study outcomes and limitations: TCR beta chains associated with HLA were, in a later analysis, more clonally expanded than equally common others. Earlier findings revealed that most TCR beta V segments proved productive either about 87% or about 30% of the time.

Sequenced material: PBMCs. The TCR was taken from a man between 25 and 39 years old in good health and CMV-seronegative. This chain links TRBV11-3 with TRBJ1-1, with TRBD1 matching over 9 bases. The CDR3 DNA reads TGTGCCAGCAGCCTGGGACAGGGTCTCACTGAAGCTTTCTTT. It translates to CASSLGQGLTEAFF.